One sample yielded the 15 T cell receptor beta chains listed below, sequenced in a study of regulatory T cells in long-lasting Graves disease. Time point specified: newly diagnosed GD, antithyroid drugs for less than 3 months. PBMC RNA was the source of the TCR library. With iRepertoire HTBI primers and Arm-PCR of CDR3 regions, TCR beta libraries were built. TCRdb re-analysed the multiplex PCR reads in MiXCR, keeping a single row per CDR3 protein. Here the sample spans around 450,000 distinct CDR3 sequences, roughly 15% being singletons. These sequences were also reported in another study, on T cells in Graves' hyperthyroidism and ophthalmopathy.

The specimen was peripheral blood mononuclear cells (PBMCs), collected at new diagnosis, from a patient treated with antithyroid drugs. Source of these receptors: a man aged 40-50 years with Graves disease.

The rearrangement links TRBV6-5 to TRBJ1-6; D remains ambiguous. V was trimmed by 0 bases and J by 0 bases, leaving 12 bases between them. The CDR3 has 18 amino acids. Looked up from germline, CDR1 is MNHEY and CDR2 is SVGAGI. CDR3 sequence (DNA): TGTGCCAGCAGTTACTCGATCATGGGGAGCTCCTATAATTCACCCCTCCACTTT. This codes for CASSYSIMGSSYNSPLHF.

V gene TRBV7-2 combines with J gene TRBJ2-1; 8 nucleotides match TRBD2. The CDR3 is made up of 14 amino acids. Per the germline V gene, CDR1 is SGHTA and CDR2 is FQGNSA. With 6 bases clipped from V and 6 bases from J, the junction kept 7 bases outside the gene matches. CDR3 coding DNA: TGTGCCAGCAGACCGTCGGGGGGGAGCAATGAGCAGTTCTTC. Translating gives CASRPSGGSNEQFF.

A remark on this clonotype: At one end the junction does not follow the germline gene, possibly because of a read error. This chain uses TRBV28 with TRBJ2-1, with D tentatively TRBD1 (6 bases). Germline CDR1 and CDR2: MDHEN and SYDVKM. The CDR3 runs 13 residues. CDR3: CASSLGRDNEQLF. The CDR3 DNA follows: TGTGCCAGCAGTCTGGGACGGGACAATGAGCAGCTCTTC.

This clonotype is a singleton in its sample. The gene calls are TRBV19 and TRBJ2-2, with TRBD1 matching 7 bases. The J segment lost 4 bases and the V segment lost 8 bases, leaving 7 bases of the junction unmatched. The germline gives CDR1 LNHDA, CDR2 SQIVND (reference sequence). This CDR3 contains 14 residues. The DNA of the CDR3 is TGTGCCAGTGCCACAGGGGCCAGCACCGGGGAGCTGTTTTTT. Amino acids: CASATGASTGELFF.

This chain joins TRBV6-1 and TRBJ2-5; D uncertain. V lost 3 bases and J lost 4, with 15 bases in between. The CDR3 is 15 residues long. Germline V lookup: CDR1 MNHNS, CDR2 SASEGT. CDR3 in amino acids: CASSDPGPGRETQYF. The CDR3 coding sequence is TGTGCCAGCAGTGATCCGGGCCCAGGACGAGAGACCCAGTACTTC.

This clonotype has at least ten counts. This sequence joins TRBV3-1 and TRBJ2-3; D gene unclear. Germline CDR1 LGHDT, CDR2 YNNKEL (reference sequence). Trimming took 4 bases from V and 1 from J, leaving 9 bases between them. The CDR3 covers 14 residues. This CDR3 reads CASSLARGTDTQYF. CDR3 DNA: TGTGCCAGCAGCCTGGCCCGGGGCACAGATACGCAGTATTTT.

This clonotype was seen more than once but under ten times. This sequence joins TRBV7-2 and TRBJ2-7; 8 bases line up with TRBD2. The CDR3 consists of 14 residues. Trimming removed 4 bases from V and 2 bases from J; junction bases left unmatched: 4. Germline-derived CDR1 and CDR2 are SGHTA and FQGNSA. The CDR3 spells CASSYGLAPYEQYF. CDR3 in DNA: TGTGCCAGCAGCTATGGACTAGCCCCCTACGAGCAGTACTTC.

This clonotype was detected only a few times. The V and J genes are TRBV29-1 and TRBJ2-2, with 8 positions matching TRBD2. Germline loops: CDR1 SQVTM, CDR2 ANQGSEA. There are 14 residues in the CDR3. With 6 bases clipped from V and 5 bases from J, the junction kept 8 bases outside the gene matches. CDR3 sequence reads: CSVTGLAGTGELFF. CDR3 nucleotide sequence: TGCAGCGTCACCGGACTAGCCGGTACCGGGGAGCTGTTTTTT.

This clonotype was recorded many times. V is TRBV6-1 and J is TRBJ2-7; D may be TRBD1 or TRBD2 (6 bases each). CDR3 length equals 14 residues. V shed 6 bases and J shed 2 bases, with 14 bases lying between them. The germline gives CDR1 MNHNS, CDR2 SASEGT. The DNA for the CDR3 is TGTGCCAGCAGCCGGGGGCGGAGGACCTACGAGCAGTACTTC. Translating gives CASSRGRRTYEQYF.

This clonotype was observed at least ten times. The V and J genes are TRBV24-1 and TRBJ2-1, with D hard to call. The CDR3 loop spans 14 amino acids. Germline V lookup: CDR1 KGHDR, CDR2 SFDVKD. The germline V and J ends were trimmed by 4 bases and 14 bases, with 20 bases remaining between them. The CDR3 nucleotides read TGTGCCACCAGTGACCGCCGACCGTTAAGTAGTAAGTTCTTC. Translated: CATSDRRPLSSKFF.

This clonotype has at least ten counts. The rearrangement joins TRBV12-3 or TRBV12-4 to TRBJ1-5; TRBD1 agrees at 8 bases. The CDR3 covers 15 residues. J was trimmed by 3 bases and V by 5 bases; bases with no gene match: 6. This CDR3 reads CASSMGQEVNQPQHF. CDR3 sequence (DNA): TGTGCCAGCAGTATGGGACAGGAAGTCAATCAGCCCCAGCATTTT.

This clonotype was detected ten times or more. The chain links TRBV6-2 or TRBV6-3 to TRBJ2-7; D not certain. This CDR3 spans 13 amino acids. Deletions cut 6 bases from V and 0 bases from J, with 9 bases between. Per the germline V gene, CDR1 is MNHEY and CDR2 is SVGEGT. This chain's CDR3 is CASRRQTSYEQYF. In DNA form, the CDR3 reads TGTGCCAGCAGACGCCAGACCTCCTACGAGCAGTACTTC.

V usage is TRBV12-5 and J usage is TRBJ1-6; D is ambiguous. The CDR3 has 16 amino acids. In germline, CDR1 is LGHNT, CDR2 FRNRAP. With 0 bases removed from V and 1 base from J, the gap between germline ends came to 7 bases. CDR3 nucleotides: TGTGCTAGTGGTTTGGTAGTGGGGTCCTATAATTCACCCCTCCACTTT. This translates into CASGLVVGSYNSPLHF.

Only a few counts were recorded for this clonotype. V is TRBV6-1 and J is TRBJ1-2; D is unclear. The CDR3 spans 12 residues. Germline V lookup: CDR1 MNHNS, CDR2 SASEGT. The V and J ends lost 7 bases and 8 bases respectively, with 14 bases between them. The CDR3 sequence: CASTSPGTGYTF. CDR3 nucleotide sequence: TGTGCCAGCACCTCGCCGGGAACCGGCTACACCTTC.

The V gene is TRBV3-1, the J gene TRBJ2-3; TRBD1 agrees at 9 bases. The CDR3 spans 16 residues. The trim removed 3 bases at V and 5 bases at J, leaving 9 bases unmatched. Germline V CDR1 and CDR2: LGHDT, YNNKEL (reference sequence). The CDR3 coding sequence is TGTGCCAGCAGCCACACCGTAAAGACAGGGGGAGATACGCAGTATTTT. This sequence encodes CASSHTVKTGGDTQYF.